Listed below are T cell receptor beta chains from one sample, sequenced in a study of blood T cell repertoires in COVID-19. TCRdb keeps only in-frame clones here, not all; method: immunoSEQ multiplex PCR. Of about 410,000 clones in the sample, approximately 90% were seen once. Sequenced: peripheral blood. The receptors were gathered from a woman in her thirties or forties with COVID-19, enrolled during active disease. The CDR3 runs from the conserved cysteine through the conserved F or W. D genes are given only for firm matches. Clone size is not always given. Where it is, it says once, few, many or a class for expanded clones.

NA	TRBJ1-1	TRBV5-6	NA	CASSFSHTEAFF	TGTGCCAGCAGTTTCTCTCACACTGAAGCTTTCTTT
NA	TRBJ2-7	TRBV10-2	TRBD1	CASSSTGDYEQYF	TGCGCCAGCAGTAGCACAGGGGATTACGAGCAGTACTTC
NA	TRBJ2-5	TRBV2	TRBD1	CASNQGAWETQYF	TGTGCCAGCAATCAGGGGGCTTGGGAGACCCAGTACTTC
NA	TRBJ2-1	TRBV27	TRBD2	CASSPLTTRTSGPLSSYNEQFF	TGTGCCAGCAGTCCCCTAACCACAAGGACTAGCGGGCCCCTCAGCTCCTACAATGAGCAGTTCTTC
NA	TRBJ2-3	TRBV9	TRBD2	CASSWTSSTDTQYF	TGTGCCAGCAGTTGGACTAGTTCCACAGATACGCAGTATTTT
NA	TRBJ1-2	TRBV7-9	NA	CASSETRATF	TGTGCCAGCAGCGAAACTAGGGCCACCTTC
NA	TRBJ1-2	TRBV28	NA	CASSLWPVDYGYTF	TGTGCCAGCAGTTTATGGCCAGTCGACTATGGCTACACCTTC
NA	TRBJ1-2	TRBV15	NA	CATSTTRRGGRNTF	TGTGCCACCAGCACTACACGTCGGGGGGGCCGCAACACCTTC
NA	TRBJ2-3	TRBV18	TRBD2	CASSALAGATDTQYF	TGTGCCAGCTCAGCCCTAGCGGGGGCCACAGATACGCAGTATTTT
NA	TRBJ2-7	TRBV24-1	TRBD1	CATSDPTGGLYEQYF	TGTGCCACCAGTGACCCGACAGGGGGCCTCTACGAGCAGTACTTC
NA	TRBJ2-1	TRBV7-9	TRBD2	CASSPTSGGDIEQFF	TGTGCCAGCAGCCCTACTAGCGGGGGGGACATTGAGCAGTTCTTC
once	TRBJ1-2	TRBV25-1	TRBD1	CASSGTGGPNYGYTF	TGTGCCAGCAGCGGGACAGGGGGTCCTAACTATGGCTACACCTTC
once	TRBJ1-2	TRBV5-6	NA	CASSPPEANYGYTF	TGTGCCAGCAGTCCCCCGGAGGCTAACTATGGCTACACCTTC
NA	TRBJ1-4	TRBV18	NA	CASSPTASNEKLFF	TGTGCCAGCTCACCAACAGCCTCTAATGAAAAACTGTTTTTT
NA	TRBJ2-7	TRBV6-2/TRBV6-3	TRBD1	CASSPFDRATTPYEQYF	TGTGCCAGCAGTCCGTTCGACAGGGCCACTACTCCCTACGAGCAGTACTTC
NA	TRBJ2-7	TRBV19	TRBD2	CASSGGVTYEQYF	TGTGCCAGTAGTGGGGGGGTGACCTACGAGCAGTACTTC
NA	TRBJ2-7	TRBV5-1	NA	CASSSTGGLYEQYF	TGCGCCAGCAGCTCGACTGGGGGGTTATACGAGCAGTACTTC
once	TRBJ2-7	TRBV19	TRBD1	CASRDRDYEQYF	TGTGCCAGCCGGGACAGGGACTACGAGCAGTACTTC
NA	TRBJ1-6	TRBV11-2	TRBD1	CASSLEVRGSPLHF	TGTGCCAGCAGCTTAGAGGTCAGGGGGTCACCCCTCCACTTT
NA	TRBJ2-2	TRBV5-5	NA	CASSFTWAPTKANTGELFF	TGTGCCAGCAGCTTTACTTGGGCTCCCACCAAGGCGAACACCGGGGAGCTGTTTTTT
NA	TRBJ2-3	TRBV5-6	TRBD2	CASSGTLGTSEDTDTQYF	TGTGCCAGCAGCGGTACCTTAGGGACTAGCGAGGACACAGATACGCAGTATTTT
few	TRBJ2-7	TRBV7-2	NA	CASSGLPPSYEQYF	TGTGCCAGCAGCGGACTGCCCCCTTCCTACGAGCAGTACTTC
NA	TRBJ1-1	TRBV19	NA	CASRHPGGPRNTEAFF	TGTGCCAGTCGACACCCAGGAGGACCGAGAAACACTGAAGCTTTCTTT
NA	TRBJ1-6	TRBV27	NA	CASSLYRQAQGSLHF	TGTGCCAGCAGTTTATACAGACAGGCCCAGGGGTCCCTCCACTTT
few	TRBJ1-2	TRBV28	NA	CASSSVYGYTF	TGTGCCAGCAGCTCAGTCTATGGCTACACCTTC
once	TRBJ2-1	TRBV7-7	TRBD2	CASSTLAGVAYNEQFF	TGTGCTAGCAGCACTCTAGCGGGAGTAGCTTACAATGAGCAGTTCTTC
few	TRBJ1-2	TRBV9	TRBD1	CASSKGQGDYGYTF	TGTGCCAGCAGCAAGGGACAGGGGGACTATGGCTACACCTTC
NA	TRBJ1-5	TRBV6-6	NA	CASSYGGARNQPQHF	TGTGCCAGCAGTTACGGAGGGGCGCGCAATCAGCCCCAGCATTTT
NA	TRBJ1-2	TRBV28	NA	CASSVSQGNYGYTF	TGTGCCAGCAGTGTATCACAGGGAAACTATGGCTACACCTTC
NA	TRBJ1-1	TRBV11-3	NA	CASSLDMNTEAFF	TGTGCCAGCAGCTTAGATATGAACACTGAAGCTTTCTTT
NA	TRBJ2-7	TRBV7-6	TRBD1	CASSTRDRGPEQYF	TGTGCCAGCAGCACCCGGGACAGGGGGCCCGAGCAGTACTTC
NA	TRBJ2-7	TRBV7-7	NA	CASSLGPGPLDEQYF	TGTGCTAGCAGCTTAGGTCCTGGGCCCTTAGACGAGCAGTACTTC
NA	TRBJ1-3	TRBV6-6	NA	CASSYSGSENTIYF	TGTGCCAGCAGTTACTCAGGGAGCGAAAACACCATATATTTT
NA	TRBJ2-3	TRBV5-6	NA	CASSRYRDTGTDTQYF	TGTGCCAGCAGCCGTTACCGGGACACTGGCACAGATACGCAGTATTTT
NA	TRBJ2-3	TRBV19	NA	CASSILPGPTDTQYF	TGTGCCAGTAGTATTCTTCCGGGTCCCACAGATACGCAGTATTTT
NA	TRBJ2-7	TRBV5-5	TRBD2	CASSLGAGGLSYEQYF	TGTGCCAGCAGCTTGGGAGCGGGAGGGCTTAGTTACGAGCAGTACTTC
NA	TRBJ2-2	TRBV4-1	NA	CASSHFLTGELFF	TGCGCCAGCAGCCACTTCCTCACCGGGGAGCTGTTTTTT
NA	TRBJ2-7	TRBV7-8	TRBD1	CASSKGQGAEQYF	TGTGCCAGCAGCAAGGGACAGGGTGCCGAGCAGTACTTC
NA	TRBJ1-3	TRBV7-3	NA	CASSLTASSGNTIYF	TGTGCCAGCAGTCTGACAGCGAGCTCTGGAAACACCATATATTTT
few	TRBJ1-2	TRBV9	NA	CASGPWHGYTF	TGTGCCAGCGGCCCGTGGCATGGCTACACCTTC
NA	TRBJ2-3	TRBV7-3	TRBD2	CASSLGASGGRGQYF	TGTGCCAGCAGCTTAGGAGCTAGCGGGGGCCGTGGGCAGTATTTT
NA	TRBJ1-1	TRBV27	NA	CASSRSSGGTNTEAFF	TGTGCCAGCAGTCGAAGCAGCGGGGGTACGAACACTGAAGCTTTCTTT
NA	TRBJ1-6	TRBV11-2	NA	CASSLRVVWQGFNSPLHF	TGTGCCAGCAGCTTAAGAGTTGTGTGGCAGGGCTTTAATTCACCCCTCCACTTT
NA	TRBJ1-1	TRBV7-6	NA	CASSVSQGLNTEAFF	TGTGCCAGCAGCGTAAGCCAGGGACTTAACACTGAAGCTTTCTTT
once	TRBJ1-5	TRBV19	TRBD1	CASSKQGYQPQHF	TGTGCCAGTAGTAAACAGGGGTATCAGCCCCAGCATTTT
NA	TRBJ1-2	TRBV6-4	TRBD1	CASSDSSLGQVYGYTF	TGTGCCAGCAGTGACTCGAGTCTGGGACAGGTCTATGGCTACACCTTC
NA	TRBJ1-3	TRBV25-1	NA	CASSHYGGSSGNTIYF	TGTGCCAGCAGCCACTACGGGGGGAGCTCTGGAAACACCATATATTTT
NA	TRBJ1-1	TRBV29-1	NA	CSVEQNFLRSEAFF	TGCAGCGTTGAACAGAATTTCTTGAGGTCTGAAGCTTTCTTT
NA	TRBJ2-1	TRBV9	NA	CASSVALPHNEQFF	TGTGCCAGCAGCGTAGCTCTACCCCACAATGAGCAGTTCTTC
NA	TRBJ1-2	TRBV18	TRBD1	CASSPPGTDYGYTF	TGTGCCAGCTCACCACCCGGGACAGACTATGGCTACACCTTC
NA	TRBJ1-5	TRBV2	NA	CASSRTGGPQPQHF	TGTGCCAGCAGTAGGACCGGGGGACCGCAGCCCCAGCATTTT
NA	TRBJ1-4	TRBV27	TRBD1	CASSLSVLLSGGKKEKLFF	TGTGCCAGCAGTTTATCGGTACTCTTATCAGGGGGGAAGAAGGAAAAACTGTTTTTT
NA	TRBJ1-1	TRBV7-2	NA	CASSLETENTEAFF	TGTGCCAGCAGCTTAGAGACAGAGAACACTGAAGCTTTCTTT
NA	TRBJ1-1	TRBV2	NA	CASSLQSNTEAFF	TGTGCCAGCAGTCTCCAGTCGAACACTGAAGCTTTCTTT